Sequencing of this T cell receptor (beta chain) was carried out in a study of cytotoxic CD8 clonotypes in ibrutinib-treated CLL (dated by TCRdb to about 2021). Regarding the study in general: The cohort was composed of under 12 relapsed/refractory and around 15 treatment-naive patients; IGHV unmutated status was identified in 17 to 18 patients. Samples averaged approximately 260,000 productive templates and approximately 100,000 productive rearrangements. Of the roughly 79 people in the trial, some 28 had longitudinal samples available. Responses were partial in 25 or so patients and complete in 2; after median around 72 months follow-up, around 15 stayed in remission and around 12 progressed. Cryopreserved peripheral blood mononuclear cells were obtained before treatment, at response, and at either sustained remission or disease progression. Response samples were taken after a median of approximately 12 months on treatment, ranging from about 6 to 40 months. Patients were still on ibrutinib when every remission and progressive disease sample was collected. Overall study outcomes, separate from this receptor: Baseline clonality exceeded that of age-matched healthy donors and correlated strongly with circulating CD8+ T-cell counts. Sustained-remission and progressing patients did not have matched sampling times, and lymph node repertoires were not examined. Clonality increased at ibrutinib response, stayed stable in sustained remission, and fell back toward baseline at progression. Public clonotypes were rare and either shrank or stayed stable during treatment, and the rise in clonality at ibrutinib response reflected expansion of private clonotypes.

Roughly 2 micrograms of genomic DNA were extracted from cryopreserved PBMCs for TCR beta library preparation. Longitudinal blood samples from CLL patients on ibrutinib monotherapy were analyzed using high-throughput TCR beta sequencing. The patients took part in an open-label, single-center phase 2 trial of ibrutinib monotherapy. A MiSeq instrument was used for deep resolution sequencing, which targeted depths ranging from 1 in 1 million up to 1 in 200,000 T cells, with coverage averaging 10x for each clonotype. The immunoSEQ hsTCRB Kit was used to generate TCR beta libraries. From the authors' description of their analysis: The data were analyzed with ImmunoSEQ Analyzer and ImmunoSEQ Data Assistant, and V, D and J gene assignments followed IMGT definitions. Clonality was computed as one minus normalized Shannon entropy of productive rearrangement frequencies, ranging from 0 to 1. Public clonotype analysis was restricted to overrepresented clonotypes comprising at least 0.05% of each patient's repertoire. Some 13 age-matched healthy donor repertoires from immuneACCESS served as clonality controls. TCRdb obtained this table from immuneACCESS and retained in-frame rearrangements with V and J assigned. These tables miss some clones; where compared with another copy, unresolved V genes account for less than half of the shortfall, and the remainder is unexplained. V and J calls and clone size are given by that table; D and trimming were obtained from the DNA. In this sample the table shows around 150,000 clones, around 81% of which occur a single time. 7.5% to 9% of the sample lies in the top ten.

This clone came up once. What this receptor recognizes is not known. Qualities for individual bases were not recorded, and no much larger clone is one base off. This TCR came from a human donor with chronic lymphocytic leukemia. The specimen comprised PBMCs, sampled after 36 months of ibrutinib treatment.

The CDR3 protein sequence reads: CASSFSDSQNQPQHF. At the DNA level, the sequence is TGCGCCAGCAGCTTTTCCGACAGCCAAAATCAGCCCCAGCATTTT. The sequence is built from TRBV5-1 and TRBJ1-5; the D region possibly corresponds to TRBD1 (5 bases align). Trimming costs V 2 bases and J 4 bases, and their ends lie 13 bases apart. The CDR3 sequence holds 15 residues, the cysteine and phenylalanine included. Left in the record is the CDR3 DNA by itself, 45 bases read in frame from the first base. CDR1 SGHRS and CDR2 YFSETQ were looked up in the germline V gene. Reference TRBV5-1 and TRBJ1-5 proteins supply the regions before and after the CDR3; the full variable domain is: KAGVTQTPRYLIKTRGQQVTLSCSPISGHRSVSWYQQTPGQGLQFLFEYFSETQRNKGNFPGRFSGRQFSNSRSEMNVSTLELGDSALYLCASSFSDSQNQPQHFGDGTRLSIL.